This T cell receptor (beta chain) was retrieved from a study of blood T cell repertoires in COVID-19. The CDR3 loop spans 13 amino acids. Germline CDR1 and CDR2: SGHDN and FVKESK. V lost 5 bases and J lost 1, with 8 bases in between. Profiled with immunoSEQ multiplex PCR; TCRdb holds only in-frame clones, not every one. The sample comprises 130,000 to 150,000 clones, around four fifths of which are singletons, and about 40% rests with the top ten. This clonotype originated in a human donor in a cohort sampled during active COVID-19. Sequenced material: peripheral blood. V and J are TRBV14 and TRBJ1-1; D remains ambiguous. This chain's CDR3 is CASSYTRNTEAFF. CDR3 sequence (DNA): TGTGCCAGCAGCTATACAAGGAACACTGAAGCTTTCTTT.